This TCR beta chain was sequenced in a study of regulatory and conventional T cells in RAG deficiency. The study's findings and limits: Treg unique TCR beta sequences were approximately 99-fold fewer in Omenn syndrome and CID/AS patients than controls. Omenn CD25-high CD127-low cells may be activated cells, not true Tregs. Shannon entropy fell and Simpson indices rose in RAG-deficient patients. In Omenn syndrome, Treg and Tconv repertoires overlapped >85%.

As regards this clone: Antigen unknown.

Repertoires were generated with immunoSEQ multiplex PCR, while TCRdb's copy carries only in-frame clones and drops some. Seen here are 6,000 to 7,000 clones, approximately 82% observed once, and the top ten hold around 13%. V dropped 6 bases and J dropped 0 bases, with 12 bases sitting between them. The germline V gene encodes CDR1 SQVTM and CDR2 ANQGSEA. The CDR3 runs to 13 residues. This same sample was also taken into another study, of regulatory T cells. That work contributes: The PCR used 52 TRBV and 13 TRBJ primers.

This clonotype originated in a human donor in good health. The source material was CD8+ T cells sorted from blood. This chain joins TRBV29-1 and TRBJ2-7; TRBD2 is a possible D gene (6 bases). The CDR3 reads CSVSGSTSYEQYF. The CDR3 DNA reads as TGCAGCGTCAGCGGGTCTACCTCCTACGAGCAGTACTTC.